The rows below give T cell receptor beta chains drawn from one sample of a study of OX40 agonist ivuxolimab in advanced cancers. TCRdb's copy holds only in-frame clones and misses some; the assay was immunoSEQ multiplex PCR. The sample has tens of thousands of clones, 88% seen once. The material sequenced was CD4+ or CD8+ T cells sorted from blood, taken in a trial of the OX40 agonist ivuxolimab. The receptors were gathered from an adult with an advanced solid tumor such as melanoma, head and neck, liver or kidney cancer. The CDR3 runs from the conserved cysteine through the conserved F or W. A D gene is named only where the DNA matches it firmly. A row's size may be missing; if present it is once, few, many or a size class.

TRBJ2-5,NA,TRBV9,NA,TGTGCCAGCAGCCCCCAATGGGGACGGGAAGAGACCCAGTACTTC,CASSPQWGREETQYF
TRBJ2-1,TRBD2,TRBV7-3,NA,TGTGCCAGCAGCTTATGGGCTGGCGGGGGGGCCTACAATGAGCAGTTCTTC,CASSLWAGGGAYNEQFF
TRBJ1-2,NA,TRBV27,NA,TGTGCCAGCAGTTTTGACGGGACGGACTCATATGGCTACACCTTC,CASSFDGTDSYGYTF
TRBJ2-5,NA,TRBV7-2,NA,TGTGCCAGCAGCCCCGAAGGGGGGGCACCGGCCCAGTACTTC,CASSPEGGAPAQYF
TRBJ2-2,NA,TRBV2,NA,TGTGCCAGCAGTGATATGGGGTCGGACACCGGGGAGCTGTTTTTT,CASSDMGSDTGELFF
TRBJ1-1,NA,TRBV9,NA,TGTGCCAGCAGCGTAGGACAGTCCAACACTGAAGCTTTCTTT,CASSVGQSNTEAFF
TRBJ1-3,TRBD1,TRBV7-9,NA,TGTGCCAGCAGCCCAGGCGACAGGGTCGGAAACACCATATATTTT,CASSPGDRVGNTIYF
TRBJ2-1,TRBD2,TRBV7-2,NA,TGTGCCAGCAGCTTAAAAGGACTAGCGGGATCCTACAATGAGCAGTTCTTC,CASSLKGLAGSYNEQFF
TRBJ1-2,NA,TRBV28,NA,TGTGCCAGCAGTTCCGGGACGGCTAACTATGGCTACACCTTC,CASSSGTANYGYTF
TRBJ2-1,TRBD1,TRBV5-4,NA,TGTGCCAGCAGCCCCGTGGACAGGAGGTTACGCGAGCAGTTCTTC,CASSPVDRRLREQFF
TRBJ2-7,NA,TRBV5-8,many,TGTGCCAGCAGCTCACTGGAGGGGGGGGCCCCGCGCTTC,CASSSLEGGAPRF
TRBJ2-6,NA,TRBV7-2,NA,TGTGCCAGCAGCTCAGGGAGGGCCAACGTCCTGACTTTC,CASSSGRANVLTF
TRBJ1-6,TRBD1,TRBV7-8,NA,TGTGCCAGCAGCTTAGTACCAGGGGGCGGAAATTCACCCCTCCACTTT,CASSLVPGGGNSPLHF
TRBJ2-5,NA,TRBV28,NA,TGTGCCAGCAGTTTAGGGTCCATCGGGGGAGAGACCCAGTACTTC,CASSLGSIGGETQYF
TRBJ1-2,NA,TRBV5-7,once,TGTGCCAGCAGCCCCGGTTGGGGGATTGGCTACACCTTC,CASSPGWGIGYTF
TRBJ2-3,NA,TRBV5-5,NA,TGTGCCAGCAGCTTGCGGAGGACAGGCACAGATACGCAGTATTTT,CASSLRRTGTDTQYF
TRBJ2-2,NA,TRBV7-2,NA,TGTGCCAGCAGCTTTTCCGACGCTCGGAACACCGGGGAGCTGTTTTTT,CASSFSDARNTGELFF
TRBJ1-3,NA,TRBV19,NA,TGTGCCAGTAGTATTCTGGACTCTGGAAACACCATATATTTT,CASSILDSGNTIYF
TRBJ2-7,NA,TRBV6-5,once,TGTGCCAGCAGTTCCTCTCTGTACGAGCAGTACTTC,CASSSSLYEQYF
TRBJ2-7,TRBD1,TRBV7-3,NA,TGTGCCAGCACCTTGGACAGGAACGTCTACGAGCGGTACTTC,CASTLDRNVYERYF
TRBJ1-5,NA,TRBV6-6,NA,TGTGCCAGCAGTTACGGGGATCAGCCCCAGCATTTT,CASSYGDQPQHF
TRBJ2-3,NA,TRBV28,once,TGTGCCAGCAGGCTCGGGGGACCGGGAGATACGCAGTATTTT,CASRLGGPGDTQYF
TRBJ2-1,NA,TRBV2,NA,TGTGCCAGCAGTGGGAGAGCCGACAGCGAGCATAACAATGAGCAGTTCTTC,CASSGRADSEHNNEQFF
TRBJ1-4,NA,TRBV6-1,NA,TGTGCCAGCAGCCCCGAAGGGGTAAGAGGTGAAAAACTGTTTTTT,CASSPEGVRGEKLFF
TRBJ1-4,NA,TRBV28,NA,TGTGCCAGCAGTTTTGTTGGGGACACTAATGAAAAACTGTTTTTT,CASSFVGDTNEKLFF
TRBJ2-2,TRBD2,TRBV4-1,NA,TGCGCCAGCAGCCATCGACTAGCGGGCGACACCGGGGAGCTGTTTTTT,CASSHRLAGDTGELFF
TRBJ1-1,NA,TRBV28,NA,TGTGCCAGCAGCAGCCCGGGACAAGCGAACACTGAAGCTTTCTTT,CASSSPGQANTEAFF
TRBJ1-1,NA,TRBV11-3,NA,TGTGCCAGCAGCTCCCGCACCGATAGGAACACTGAAGCTTTCTTT,CASSSRTDRNTEAFF
TRBJ2-5,NA,TRBV7-2,NA,TGTGCCAGCAGCTTCGAGGGGGGAGCGGGCCCCAGGGAGACCCAGTACTTC,CASSFEGGAGPRETQYF
TRBJ2-2,NA,TRBV11-3,NA,TGTGCCAGCAGCTTAGGACAAGACACCGGGGAGCTGTTTTTT,CASSLGQDTGELFF
TRBJ1-1,NA,TRBV19,NA,TGTGCCAGCATGGGGGACCGGGACCGAGGAATGAACACTGAAGCTTTCTTT,CASMGDRDRGMNTEAFF
TRBJ2-5,NA,TRBV5-1,NA,TGCGCCAGCAGCGTCGGATCCCAAGAGACCCAGTACTTC,CASSVGSQETQYF
TRBJ1-1,NA,TRBV5-1,NA,TGCGCCAGCAGTCAGATCATTGACCTCCTGGATCGGGGGAACACTGAAGCTTTCTTT,CASSQIIDLLDRGNTEAFF
TRBJ2-2,NA,TRBV5-1,NA,TGCGCCAGCAGCTCGTCGGTCCCTCCCGGAGACACCGGGGAGCTGTTTTTT,CASSSSVPPGDTGELFF
TRBJ2-5,NA,TRBV19,NA,TGTGCCAGTAGTATAGGCCAGTCCGGGCGGCCGGAGACCCAGTACTTC,CASSIGQSGRPETQYF
TRBJ2-1,NA,TRBV7-2,NA,TGTGCCAGCAGCTCCCCCATCTACAATGAGCAGTTCTTC,CASSSPIYNEQFF
TRBJ2-2,NA,TRBV2,NA,TGTGCCAGCAGTGAAGCGACGGGGATTCCCCTGGACACCGGGGAGCTGTTTTTT,CASSEATGIPLDTGELFF
TRBJ2-7,TRBD1,TRBV11-3,NA,TGTGCCAGCAGCTTAGGGGGACAGGGGCCCTACGAGCAGTACTTC,CASSLGGQGPYEQYF
TRBJ1-2,NA,TRBV28,few,TGTGCCAGCAGTTTAGGCGGGGCTGGGATAGGAAGTGGCTACACCTTC,CASSLGGAGIGSGYTF
TRBJ2-1,NA,TRBV7-2,NA,TGTGCCAGCAGCTTAGAAGGGGGCAATGAGCAGTTCTTC,CASSLEGGNEQFF
TRBJ1-2,TRBD1,TRBV19,NA,TGTGCCAGTAGTCTACAGGGGATGGATGGCTACACCTTC,CASSLQGMDGYTF
TRBJ2-1,NA,TRBV19,NA,TGTGCCAGTAGTATAAATCCTCGGGCCGACAATGAGCAGTTCTTC,CASSINPRADNEQFF
TRBJ2-7,TRBD2,TRBV6-5,NA,TGTGCCAGCAGTTACCTGCGGGGGAGAAGCTCCTACGAGCAGTACTTC,CASSYLRGRSSYEQYF
TRBJ2-5,TRBD2,TRBV7-6,NA,TGTGCCAGCAGCACGGGGGGGCTCGGGACCCAGTACTTC,CASSTGGLGTQYF
TRBJ1-1,NA,TRBV4-2,NA,TGTGCCAGCAGTCGATCCCCTGCAGGGCTTAACACTGAAGCTTTCTTT,CASSRSPAGLNTEAFF
TRBJ1-6,NA,TRBV2,NA,TGTGCCAGCAGTGACCCCCGGGACCCAAGGCCCTATAATTCACCCCTCCACTTT,CASSDPRDPRPYNSPLHF
TRBJ2-5,TRBD2,TRBV28,NA,TGTGCCAGCATCTCGGGTAGCGGGAGGACAGAGACCCAGTACTTC,CASISGSGRTETQYF
TRBJ1-3,NA,TRBV11-3,NA,TGTGCCAGCAGCCATCGGACAGTTGGAAACACCATATATTTT,CASSHRTVGNTIYF
TRBJ2-3,TRBD2,TRBV18,NA,TGTGCCAGCTCACTGACTAGCGGGGGGGCCGTAGGAGATACGCAGTATTTT,CASSLTSGGAVGDTQYF
TRBJ2-1,TRBD2,TRBV11-3,NA,TGTGCCAGCAGCCTCGGGACTAGCGGTATATTTGAGCAGTTCTTC,CASSLGTSGIFEQFF
TRBJ1-5,TRBD1,TRBV28,NA,TGTGCCAGCAGTCTAGGGGGACAGCATTATCAGCCCCAGCATTTT,CASSLGGQHYQPQHF
TRBJ2-1,NA,TRBV7-9,NA,TGTGCCAGCAGCCTTCTCATAAGAACGGAGGTCTTC,CASSLLIRTEVF
TRBJ1-1,NA,TRBV5-5,few,TGTGCCAGCAGCTTGGCTAAGGGCACTGAAGCTTTCTTT,CASSLAKGTEAFF
TRBJ1-4,TRBD1,TRBV10-2,NA,TGCGCCAGCAGAGGGGGCTTAAGTGAAAAACTGTTTTTT,CASRGGLSEKLFF
TRBJ2-7,TRBD2,TRBV28,NA,TGTGCCAGCAGTTTTGGGGGGGTGAGGACCTACGAGCAGTACTTC,CASSFGGVRTYEQYF
TRBJ2-7,NA,TRBV7-9,few,TGTGCCAGCAGCTTAGATCAGGGAGACGAGCAGTACTTC,CASSLDQGDEQYF
TRBJ1-6,TRBD1,TRBV12-5,NA,TGTGCTAGTGGCCCCTACCCCGGGACAGGGGTATCACCCCTCCACTTT,CASGPYPGTGVSPLHF
TRBJ2-1,NA,TRBV19,NA,TGTGCCAGTAGTATAAGCTTGGGGGGGCCGGGCAGCAAGAATGAGCAGTTCTTC,CASSISLGGPGSKNEQFF
TRBJ1-1,NA,TRBV2,NA,TGTGCCAGCAATAGGTGGAGCACTGAAGCTTTCTTT,CASNRWSTEAFF